This T cell receptor beta chain emerged from a study of T cell repertoires in cytomegalovirus infection. Study information: Public TCR beta signatures were indicative of both CMV infection and a matching HLA type.

Note on this clonotype: The antigen is undetermined.

The germline V gene encodes CDR1 SGHAT and CDR2 FQNNGV. The junction had 9 bases not matched to a gene; V was cut back by 5 bases and J by 0 bases. The CDR3 is made up of 18 amino acids. In TCRdb, the reads were re-called with MiXCR into one record per CDR3 protein. The data contain roughly 78,000 distinct CDR3 sequences, roughly 39% of them singletons. Findings and caveats of the study: The ex vivo response showed dominance by HLA-C-restricted CMV-specific TCR beta clonotypes.

The V call is TRBV11-2, the J call TRBJ2-4, with 11 bases identical to TRBD1. The input for sequencing was CD8+ T cells from cultured PBMCs, taken from culture after CMV antigen stimulation. This receptor was obtained from a human donor in good health (CMV status not recorded). Some clones in this sample may be carry-over from other donors' samples. The CDR3 DNA reads as TGTGCCAGCAGCGCAGGGACAGGGGGAACAGAAGCCAAAAACATTCAGTACTTC. This encodes CASSAGTGGTEAKNIQYF.